One and the same sample provided the 18 T cell receptor beta chains below, sequenced in a study of CD8 T cells in Susac syndrome. When the RNA was reverse transcribed, random hexamers were used with an input of about 0.5 to 1 ug. Via MiXCR, TCRdb re-called the immunoSEQ multiplex PCR reads, giving one row per CDR3 protein. The sample lists 100,000 to 150,000 distinct CDR3 sequences, more than 90% seen once, with approximately 0.22% in the top ten. Sequencing input: CD8+ T cells from PBMCs. These receptors were obtained from a human donor with Susac syndrome.

The V gene is TRBV27, the J gene TRBJ2-7, with D possibly TRBD1 on 6 matching bases. The V and J ends lost 2 bases and 4 bases respectively, with 12 bases between them. The length of the CDR3 is 14 residues. The germline V gene has CDR1 MNHEY and CDR2 SMNVEV (reference sequence). CDR3 amino acids: CASSLGRGIYEQYF. In DNA form, the CDR3 reads TGTGCCAGCAGTTTAGGTAGGGGGATATACGAGCAGTACTTC.

This chain connects TRBV4-1 to TRBJ1-2; weak D call: TRBD1 (6 bases). The CDR3 consists of 16 residues. Looked up from germline, CDR1 is MGHRA and CDR2 is YSYEKL. The ends were cut back, 3 bases at V and 5 bases at J, with 19 bases in the middle. This chain's CDR3 is CASSHTIRTVAYGYTF. In DNA form, the CDR3 reads TGCGCCAGCAGCCATACAATCCGGACAGTTGCTTATGGCTACACCTTC.

The V gene is TRBV29-1, the J gene TRBJ1-2, with D perhaps matching TRBD1 (6 bases). Germline loops: CDR1 SQVTM, CDR2 ANQGSEA. V gave up 7 bases and J gave up 4 bases, with 34 bases separating them. The CDR3 runs 19 residues. This CDR3 is CSAATGTTTWTGISYGYTF. The CDR3 coding sequence is TGCAGCGCCGCCACCGGGACAACAACCTGGACCGGGATTAGCTATGGCTACACCTTC.

DNA of the CDR3: TGCAGTGCTTCGACGGGACACACCACAGATACGCAGTATTTT. Amino acids: CSASTGHTTDTQYF. The chain employs TRBV20-1 and TRBJ2-3; TRBD1 might be the D (6 bases). The germline V and J ends were trimmed by 5 bases and 2 bases, with 14 bases remaining between them. Germline CDR1 DFQATT, CDR2 SNEGSKA (reference sequence). The CDR3 is made up of 14 amino acids.

The J gene is TRBJ2-3, the V gene TRBV25-1, with D unclear. This CDR3 contains 14 residues. Trimming stripped 3 bases from V and 0 bases from J, with 7 bases between. Germline CDR1 MGHDK, CDR2 SYGVNS. DNA for the CDR3: TGTGCCAGCAGTGAGAAAGGTAGCACAGATACGCAGTATTTT. It yields the protein CASSEKGSTDTQYF.

This chain connects TRBV24-1 to TRBJ1-1, with unresolved D. CDR3 length: 12 residues. The V and J ends lost 3 bases and 7 bases respectively, with 8 bases between them. Germline lookup yields CDR1 KGHDR and CDR2 SFDVKD. CDR3 residues: CATSDHRGEAFF. The CDR3 nucleotides are TGTGCCACCAGTGATCACCGGGGTGAAGCTTTCTTT.

The chain uses TRBV6-4 and TRBJ2-7; the D gene is possibly TRBD1 (6 bases). Germline V CDR1 and CDR2: MRHNA, SNTAGT. The V gene lost 3 bases and the J gene lost 6 bases, with 15 bases spanning the gap. The CDR3 has 14 residues. The CDR3 region has the DNA TGTGCCAGCAGTGAAAAGACAGGCTTGGGCGAGCAGTACTTC. Its protein is CASSEKTGLGEQYF.

V usage is TRBV9 and J usage is TRBJ2-3; D uncertain. Germline V gives CDR1 SGDLS, CDR2 YYNGEE. The CDR3 spans 15 residues. The germline V and J ends were trimmed by 2 bases and 0 bases, with 10 bases remaining between them. CDR3 nucleotide sequence: TGTGCCAGCAGCGTGAATCCGGCTAGCACAGATACGCAGTATTTT. It encodes CASSVNPASTDTQYF.

J is TRBJ2-7 and V is TRBV20-1, with 11 nucleotides matching TRBD2. This CDR3 contains 14 residues. The junction had 8 bases not matched to a gene; V was cut back by 3 bases and J by 7 bases. Germline CDR1 DFQATT, CDR2 SNEGSKA (reference sequence). DNA for the CDR3: TGCAGTGCTAGGGCACTAGCGGGAGTCGGGGAGCAGTACTTC. Residues: CSARALAGVGEQYF.

This chain uses TRBV13 with TRBJ2-1; D may be TRBD2 (6 bases). Germline loops: CDR1 PRHDT, CDR2 FYEKMQ (reference sequence). CDR3 length equals 14 residues. V lost 0 bases to trimming and J lost 8 bases, with 11 bases between them. The CDR3 DNA follows: TGTGCCAGCAGCTTAGGCACTAGCTCTTATGAGCAGTTCTTC. Amino acid sequence: CASSLGTSSYEQFF.

The chain is built from TRBV3-1 and TRBJ2-7, with TRBD1 matching over 8 bases. CDR1 and CDR2 (germline): LGHDT, YNNKEL (reference sequence). The CDR3 has 16 residues. The J segment lost 0 bases and the V segment lost 0 bases, leaving 4 bases of the junction unmatched. The CDR3, as DNA: TGTGCCAGCAGCCAAGAGGGACAGGAGACCTCCTACGAGCAGTACTTC. Encoded protein: CASSQEGQETSYEQYF.

V usage is TRBV7-9 and J usage is TRBJ2-5; the match to TRBD1 covers 9 bases. From germline, CDR1 is SEHNR and CDR2 FQNEAQ (reference sequence). There are 15 residues in the CDR3. Unmatched junction bases numbered 6, after V lost 5 bases and J lost 2 bases. In DNA, the CDR3 is TGTGCCAGCAGCAGGACAGGGGAATCACAAGAGACCCAGTACTTC. Encoded protein: CASSRTGESQETQYF.

J is TRBJ2-5 and V is TRBV5-6, with a tentative D call TRBD1 (6 bases). Trimming cost V 6 bases and J 2 bases, with 17 bases left between them. CDR3 size: 15 residues. Per germline, CDR1 SGHDT and CDR2 YYEEEE. CDR3 DNA: TGTGCCAGCAACTACGTGACAGGTACTCAAGAGACCCAGTACTTC. Protein product: CASNYVTGTQETQYF.

The chain is built from TRBV3-1 and TRBJ2-5, with TRBD1 matching over 8 bases. V trimming: 1 base; J trimming: 2 bases; junction bases outside the gene matches: 6. Per the germline V gene, CDR1 is LGHDT and CDR2 is YNNKEL (reference sequence). The CDR3 runs 16 residues. CDR3 amino acids: CASSQGDRRAQETQYF. In DNA, the CDR3 is TGTGCCAGCAGCCAAGGGGACAGGCGGGCACAAGAGACCCAGTACTTC.

This clonotype came up a few times. The chain couples TRBV6-5 to TRBJ2-7; a weak D match, TRBD2 (7 bases). The CDR3 spans 14 residues. V was cut by 8 bases and J by 1 base, with 15 bases left in between. Germline CDR1 reads MNHEY; CDR2 reads SVGAGI. In DNA form, the CDR3 reads TGTGCCAGCTCTTGGGGGGGGCCTTCCTACGAGCAGTACTTC. Its translation is CASSWGGPSYEQYF.

The chain uses TRBV21-1 and TRBJ2-6. TRBV21-1 is a documented pseudogene. The CDR3 is 16 amino acids. The CDR3 DNA sequence: TGTGCCAGCAGCAAAGGGCATAGATTTGGGGCCAACGTCCTGACTTTC. Translated, it gives CASSKGHRFGANVLTF.

The chain uses TRBV2 and TRBJ2-2; 7 nucleotides align to TRBD2. J gave up 0 bases and V 6 bases, and 4 bases lay outside the gene matches. Germline V gives CDR1 SNHLY, CDR2 FYNNEI. This CDR3 contains 15 residues. As DNA, the CDR3 is TGTGCCAGCAGATCCGGGACTACGAACACCGGGGAGCTGTTTTTT. The encoded protein is CASRSGTTNTGELFF.

This rearrangement joins TRBV7-3 to TRBJ2-3; TRBD1 aligns across 7 bases. This CDR3 has 14 residues. V was clipped by 3 bases and J by 2 bases; unmatched bases: 2. Per the germline V gene, CDR1 is SGHTA and CDR2 is FQGTGA. Here the CDR3 reads CASSLTGFTDTQYF. CDR3 DNA: TGTGCCAGCAGCTTGACAGGGTTCACAGATACGCAGTATTTT.